This passage covers 8 T cell receptor beta chains from one sample sequenced in a study of blood T cell repertoires in COVID-19. Data came from immunoSEQ multiplex PCR; TCRdb stores just in-frame clones and leaves some out. The table lists 130,000 to 150,000 clones, about 90% of them singletons. Sequenced material: peripheral blood. These receptors were taken from a human donor in a cohort sampled during active COVID-19.

This clone was recorded only once. V and J are TRBV25-1 and TRBJ2-2; possible D gene TRBD2, 5 bases. The CDR3 runs to 15 residues. Deletions cut 3 bases from V and 5 bases from J, with 13 bases between. The germline CDR1 and CDR2 sequences are MGHDK and SYGVNS. The DNA for the CDR3 is TGTGCCAGCAGTGACGCGGGCCCATCAACCGGGGAGCTGTTTTTT. Protein sequence: CASSDAGPSTGELFF.

The V and J genes are TRBV6-6 and TRBJ2-7; tentatively, D is TRBD1 (6 bases). Trimming left V 5 bases short and J 0 bases short, with 20 bases between. CDR3 length: 17 amino acids. Germline assignment: CDR1 MNHNY and CDR2 SVGAGI (reference sequence). CDR3 nucleotides: TGTGCCAGCAGTCAAAGGCTCCGACAGGCCACCTCCTACGAGCAGTACTTC. Protein: CASSQRLRQATSYEQYF.

V gene TRBV29-1 combines with J gene TRBJ2-7; tentative D call: TRBD2 (5 bases). The CDR3 consists of 12 residues. Germline lookup yields CDR1 SQVTM and CDR2 ANQGSEA. With 5 bases removed from V and 1 base from J, the gap between germline ends came to 9 bases. In DNA form, the CDR3 reads TGCAGCGTTAGTGGCGGGTCCTACGAGCAGTACTTC. Translated, it gives CSVSGGSYEQYF.

This clone was detected a few times. Compared with germline, one end of the junction differs, possibly owing to a read error. V gene TRBV6-2 or TRBV6-3 combines with J gene TRBJ2-7; D is perhaps TRBD2 (6 bases). Germline CDR1 is MNHEY and CDR2 is SVGEGT. CDR3 length equals 14 residues. CDR3 sequence (DNA): TGTGCCAGCAACCCGGGGACTGGCTCCCACGAGCAGTACTTC. Protein sequence: CASNPGTGSHEQYF.

J is TRBJ1-2 and V is TRBV3-1 (or the pseudogene TRBV3-2); 10 bases map to TRBD1. In germline, CDR1 is LGHDT, CDR2 YNNKEL (reference sequence). This CDR3 spans 15 amino acids. V was clipped by 0 bases and J by 10 bases; unmatched bases: 8. The CDR3 protein is CASSQDRGTGVSYTF. The CDR3 DNA reads as TGTGCCAGCAGCCAAGACCGTGGGACAGGGGTATCCTACACCTTC.

The chain recombines TRBV11-2 with TRBJ2-7, with a tentative D call TRBD1 (5 bases). Germline CDR1 and CDR2: SGHAT and FQNNGV. V dropped 7 bases and J dropped 0 bases, with 16 bases sitting between them. CDR3 length: 15 amino acids. CDR3 protein: CASNRGAGLSYEQYF. The CDR3 DNA follows: TGTGCCAGCAACCGCGGAGCAGGGCTCTCCTACGAGCAGTACTTC.

The CDR3 nucleotides are TGTGCCAGCTCATCTTATACCGGGACAGGGCGGGCTGAAGCTTTCTTT. The encoded protein is CASSSYTGTGRAEAFF. This chain links TRBV18 with TRBJ1-1; 9 bases map to TRBD1. Germline-derived CDR1 and CDR2 are KGHSH and LQKENI. The CDR3 runs 16 residues. V shed 5 bases, J shed 6 bases, and the junction held 13 bases outside the gene matches.

V and J are TRBV6-6 and TRBJ2-7, with D possibly being TRBD2 (5 bases). Germline loops: CDR1 MNHNY, CDR2 SVGAGI (reference sequence). CDR3 size: 15 residues. Between the trimmed V and J ends, which lost 5 bases and 0 bases, there was a span of 14 bases. The CDR3 region has the DNA TGTGCCAGCAGTCCCGGACTCGCCCACTCCTACGAGCAGTACTTC. The encoded protein is CASSPGLAHSYEQYF.